A selection of T cell receptor beta chains follows, all from one sample in a study of cytomegalovirus exposure and HLA in healthy donors. Profiled with immunoSEQ multiplex PCR; TCRdb holds only in-frame clones, not every one. The table for this sample gives 95,000 to 110,000 clones. Sequencing used PBMCs. These receptors all stem from a man aged 40-55 years in good health and CMV-seronegative. Each CDR3 is given with its conserved first and last residue. Each record gives: CDR3 protein, CDR3 DNA, CDR3 length, D gene, J gene, V gene. A D gene is named only where the DNA matches it firmly.

CDR3 protein: CASSQAWNTEAFF
CDR3 DNA: TGCGCCAGCAGCCAAGCCTGGAACACTGAAGCTTTCTTT
CDR3 length: 13
D gene: NA
J gene: TRBJ1-1
V gene: TRBV4-3

CDR3 protein: CAISEPRQGSYEQYF
CDR3 DNA: TGTGCCATCAGTGAGCCAAGACAGGGAAGCTACGAGCAGTACTTC
CDR3 length: 15
D gene: TRBD1
J gene: TRBJ2-7
V gene: TRBV10-3

CDR3 protein: CASSPRVNEKLFF
CDR3 DNA: TGTGCCAGCAGCCCTCGCGTTAATGAAAAACTGTTTTTT
CDR3 length: 13
D gene: NA
J gene: TRBJ1-4
V gene: TRBV7-8

CDR3 protein: CASTQQGVGEQYF
CDR3 DNA: TGTGCCAGCACCCAACAGGGGGTGGGCGAGCAGTACTTC
CDR3 length: 13
D gene: TRBD1
J gene: TRBJ2-7
V gene: TRBV6-6

CDR3 protein: CASSSKGTSGRMNEQYF
CDR3 DNA: TGTGCCAGCAGCTCAAAGGGGACTAGCGGGAGGATGAACGAGCAGTACTTC
CDR3 length: 17
D gene: TRBD2
J gene: TRBJ2-7
V gene: TRBV7-2

CDR3 protein: CASSPDSYEQYF
CDR3 DNA: TGTGCCAGCTCGCCAGACTCCTACGAGCAGTACTTC
CDR3 length: 12
D gene: NA
J gene: TRBJ2-7
V gene: TRBV28

CDR3 protein: CASRGAGVVETQYF
CDR3 DNA: TGTGCCAGCAGAGGGGCGGGAGTGGTGGAGACCCAGTACTTC
CDR3 length: 14
D gene: TRBD2
J gene: TRBJ2-5
V gene: TRBV7-6

CDR3 protein: CASSRGDSNYGYTF
CDR3 DNA: TGTGCCAGTAGCCGCGGTGATTCTAACTATGGCTACACCTTC
CDR3 length: 14
D gene: NA
J gene: TRBJ1-2
V gene: TRBV19

CDR3 protein: CASIQDRAANQPQHF
CDR3 DNA: TGTGCCAGTATTCAGGACAGGGCTGCGAATCAGCCCCAGCATTTT
CDR3 length: 15
D gene: TRBD1
J gene: TRBJ1-5
V gene: TRBV19

CDR3 protein: CASSGNRLGPSTTDTQYF
CDR3 DNA: TGTGCCAGCAGTGGTAATAGACTAGGCCCGAGTACTACAGATACGCAGTATTTT
CDR3 length: 18
D gene: NA
J gene: TRBJ2-3
V gene: TRBV2

CDR3 protein: CAGKGVAGADTQYF
CDR3 DNA: TGTGCAGGGAAGGGCGTAGCGGGAGCAGATACGCAGTATTTT
CDR3 length: 14
D gene: TRBD2
J gene: TRBJ2-3
V gene: TRBV2

CDR3 protein: CASSLVDYYTDTQYF
CDR3 DNA: TGTGCCAGCAGCTTGGTGGACTATTACACAGATACGCAGTATTTT
CDR3 length: 15
D gene: NA
J gene: TRBJ2-3
V gene: TRBV5-6

CDR3 protein: CASSVRTSGARETQYF
CDR3 DNA: TGTGCCAGCAGCGTACGGACTAGCGGGGCCCGAGAGACCCAGTACTTC
CDR3 length: 16
D gene: TRBD2
J gene: TRBJ2-5
V gene: TRBV7-2

CDR3 protein: CASSQGQIYEQYF
CDR3 DNA: TGTGCCAGCAGCCAGGGACAGATTTACGAGCAGTACTTC
CDR3 length: 13
D gene: TRBD1
J gene: TRBJ2-7
V gene: TRBV7-6

CDR3 protein: CASSLGWGEQETQYF
CDR3 DNA: TGTGCCAGCAGCTTAGGTTGGGGAGAACAAGAGACCCAGTACTTC
CDR3 length: 15
D gene: NA
J gene: TRBJ2-5
V gene: TRBV11-2

CDR3 protein: CASRRLTSGAHTGELFF
CDR3 DNA: TGTGCCAGCAGGCGCCTAACTAGCGGGGCCCACACCGGGGAGCTGTTTTTT
CDR3 length: 17
D gene: TRBD2
J gene: TRBJ2-2
V gene: TRBV7-9

CDR3 protein: CASSLGSGTVQETQYF
CDR3 DNA: TGTGCCAGCAGCTTAGGATCCGGGACAGTCCAAGAGACCCAGTACTTC
CDR3 length: 16
D gene: TRBD1
J gene: TRBJ2-5
V gene: TRBV7-9

CDR3 protein: CASSLNSGGGSTDTQYF
CDR3 DNA: TGTGCCAGCAGCTTAAATAGCGGGGGGGGGAGCACAGATACGCAGTATTTT
CDR3 length: 17
D gene: TRBD2
J gene: TRBJ2-3
V gene: TRBV7-2

CDR3 protein: CASSRETDLPGNTIYF
CDR3 DNA: TGTGCCAGCAGCCGAGAGACAGACCTCCCTGGAAACACCATATATTTT
CDR3 length: 16
D gene: NA
J gene: TRBJ1-3
V gene: TRBV7-8

CDR3 protein: CASSDSVGPTDTQYF
CDR3 DNA: TGTGCCAGCAGTGACTCGGTGGGCCCCACAGATACGCAGTATTTT
CDR3 length: 15
D gene: NA
J gene: TRBJ2-3
V gene: TRBV6-4

CDR3 protein: CASRRSGSYEQYF
CDR3 DNA: TGTGCCAGCAGGCGTTCAGGGTCCTACGAGCAGTACTTC
CDR3 length: 13
D gene: NA
J gene: TRBJ2-7
V gene: TRBV27

CDR3 protein: CASTGSTYEQYF
CDR3 DNA: TGTGCCAGCACGGGGTCCACCTACGAGCAGTACTTC
CDR3 length: 12
D gene: NA
J gene: TRBJ2-7
V gene: TRBV28

CDR3 protein: CASSPDQRTNEKLFF
CDR3 DNA: TGCGCCAGCAGCCCAGATCAGAGGACTAATGAAAAACTGTTTTTT
CDR3 length: 15
D gene: NA
J gene: TRBJ1-4
V gene: TRBV5-1

CDR3 protein: CASSLWATTDETQYF
CDR3 DNA: TGTGCCAGCAGTTTATGGGCGACGACAGATGAGACCCAGTACTTC
CDR3 length: 15
D gene: NA
J gene: TRBJ2-5
V gene: TRBV28

CDR3 protein: CASSEGRGYPGEQYF
CDR3 DNA: TGTGCCAGCAGTGAAGGGCGGGGGTATCCTGGCGAGCAGTACTTC
CDR3 length: 15
D gene: TRBD2
J gene: TRBJ2-7
V gene: TRBV2